Included here is one TCR beta chain sequence, with context. This entry comes from a study of blood T cell repertoires in COVID-19. The overall study: Whether acute or convalescent, the COVID-19 samples came from the United States, Italy and Spain. Nucleic acid was either cDNA or gDNA, and it came from T cells, B-cell-depleted T cells, or PBMCs.

The method was immunoSEQ multiplex PCR; TCRdb's version includes in-frame clones alone and lacks a portion of them. This table has fewer than 350,000 clones, around 86% appearing once. Germline assignment: CDR1 LNHDA and CDR2 SQIVND (reference sequence). The CDR3 contains 18 residues. The junction had 11 bases not matched to a gene; V was cut back by 7 bases and J by 1 base. The sequence derives from a woman between 55 and 75 years old with active or convalescent COVID-19. V is TRBV19 and J is TRBJ2-5, with 14 positions matching TRBD2. Sequenced material: peripheral blood. The CDR3 sequence is CASTNPGTSGGSQETQYF. CDR3 DNA sequence: TGTGCCAGTACCAACCCTGGGACTAGCGGGGGATCCCAAGAGACCCAGTACTTC.